This T cell receptor (beta chain) was recorded in a study of blood T cell repertoires in COVID-19. Profiling relied on immunoSEQ multiplex PCR, and the TCRdb table lists in-frame clones only, not all of them. The sample shows 92,000 or so clones, around 89% of them seen only once. The CDR3 loop spans 13 amino acids. The ends were cut back, 4 bases at V and 2 bases at J, with 10 bases in the middle. The V gene's germline CDR1 is GTSNPN and CDR2 SVGIG (reference sequence). Material: peripheral blood. The chain is built from TRBV30 and TRBJ2-3, with D possibly matching TRBD2 (5 bases). The receptor's source is a man aged 60-69 years with acute or convalescent COVID-19. CDR3 DNA sequence: TGTGCCTGGACCTTCGGACTCACAGATACGCAGTATTTT. This translates into CAWTFGLTDTQYF.